This TCR beta chain was sequenced in a study of cytomegalovirus exposure and HLA in healthy donors. As for the study in general: The Caucasian-associated ancestry cluster contained 81% of the roughly 400 genotyped donors. Notes on the study in general: A later analysis found common viral pathogens apparently linked to several of the most significant clusters.

Primers: 60 Vbeta forward and 13 Jbeta reverse. The table came from immunoSEQ multiplex PCR; TCRdb's copy has only in-frame clones and leaves some out. This sample yields about 140,000 clones, of which around 70% are seen a single time; 1.5% to 2% belongs to the top ten. This cohort consisted of healthy bone marrow donors. This clone was found a few times. Its target is unknown. The source of this sequence is a woman in her 30s in good health and CMV-seronegative. The source material was PBMCs.

Written as DNA, the CDR3 is TGTGCCAGCAGCCAAGAAAGCACGGGGTTCACTAGCGGATACACAGATACGCAGTATTTT. Amino acid sequence: CASSQESTGFTSGYTDTQYF. This chain links TRBV4-2 with TRBJ2-3, with 8 bases that match TRBD2. The germline V gene has CDR1 LGHNA and CDR2 YNFKEQ. This CDR3 comprises 20 residues. V was pared by 0 bases and J by 2 bases, with 16 bases of the junction left unmatched.